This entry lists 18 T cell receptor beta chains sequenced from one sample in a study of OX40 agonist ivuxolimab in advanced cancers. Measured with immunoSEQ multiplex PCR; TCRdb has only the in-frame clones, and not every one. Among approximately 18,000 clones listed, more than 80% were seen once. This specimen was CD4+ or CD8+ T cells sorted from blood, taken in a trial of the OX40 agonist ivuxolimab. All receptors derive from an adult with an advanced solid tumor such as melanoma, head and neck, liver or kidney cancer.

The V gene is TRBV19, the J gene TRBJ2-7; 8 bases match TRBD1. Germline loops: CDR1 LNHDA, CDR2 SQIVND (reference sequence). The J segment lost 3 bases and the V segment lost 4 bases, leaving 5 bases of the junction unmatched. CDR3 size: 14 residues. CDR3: CASSNPGTGYEQYF. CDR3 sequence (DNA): TGTGCCAGTAGTAATCCCGGGACAGGCTACGAGCAGTACTTC.

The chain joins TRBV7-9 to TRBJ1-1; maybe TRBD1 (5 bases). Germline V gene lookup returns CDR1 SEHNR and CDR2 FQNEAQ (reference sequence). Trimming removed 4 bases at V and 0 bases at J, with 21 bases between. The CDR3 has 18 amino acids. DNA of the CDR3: TGTGCCAGCAGCTCCGAGCTACTTGAGGGGACGTTGAACACTGAAGCTTTCTTT. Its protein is CASSSELLEGTLNTEAFF.

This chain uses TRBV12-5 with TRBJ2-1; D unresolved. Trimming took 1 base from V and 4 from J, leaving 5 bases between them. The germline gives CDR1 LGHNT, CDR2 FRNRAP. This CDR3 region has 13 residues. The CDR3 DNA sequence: TGTGCTAGTGGTTTGGGAAGTTACAATGAGCAGTTCTTC. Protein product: CASGLGSYNEQFF.

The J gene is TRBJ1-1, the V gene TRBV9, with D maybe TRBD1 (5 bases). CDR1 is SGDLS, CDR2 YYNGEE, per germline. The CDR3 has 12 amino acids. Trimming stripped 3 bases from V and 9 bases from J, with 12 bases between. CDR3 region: CASSEGTSQAFF. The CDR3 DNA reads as TGTGCCAGCAGCGAGGGGACCAGCCAAGCTTTCTTT. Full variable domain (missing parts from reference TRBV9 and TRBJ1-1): DSGVTQTPKHLITATGQRVTLRCSPRSGDLSVYWYQQSLDQGLQFLIQYYNGEERAKGNILERFSAQQFPDLHSELNLSSLELGDSALYFCASSEGTSQAFFGQGTRLTVV.

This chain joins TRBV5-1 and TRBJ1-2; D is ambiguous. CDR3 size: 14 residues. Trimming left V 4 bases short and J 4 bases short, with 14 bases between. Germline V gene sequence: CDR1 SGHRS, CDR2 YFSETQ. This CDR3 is CASSPSAGGYGYTF. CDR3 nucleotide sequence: TGCGCCAGCAGCCCCTCGGCCGGTGGCTATGGCTACACCTTC.

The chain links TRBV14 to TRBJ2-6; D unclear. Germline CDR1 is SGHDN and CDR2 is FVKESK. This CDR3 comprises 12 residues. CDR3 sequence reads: CARISGANVLTF. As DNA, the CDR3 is TGTGCGAGGATCTCTGGGGCCAACGTCCTGACTTTC.

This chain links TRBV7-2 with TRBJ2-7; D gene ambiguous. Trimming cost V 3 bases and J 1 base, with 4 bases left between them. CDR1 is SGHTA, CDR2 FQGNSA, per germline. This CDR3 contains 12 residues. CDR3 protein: CASSFLSYEQYF. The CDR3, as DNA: TGTGCCAGCAGCTTTTTATCCTACGAGCAGTACTTC.

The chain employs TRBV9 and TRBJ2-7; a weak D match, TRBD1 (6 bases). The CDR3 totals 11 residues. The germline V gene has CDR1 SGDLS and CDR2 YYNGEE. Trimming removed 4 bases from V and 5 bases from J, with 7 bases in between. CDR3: CASSRGNEQYF. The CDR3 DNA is TGTGCCAGCAGCAGGGGGAACGAGCAGTACTTC.

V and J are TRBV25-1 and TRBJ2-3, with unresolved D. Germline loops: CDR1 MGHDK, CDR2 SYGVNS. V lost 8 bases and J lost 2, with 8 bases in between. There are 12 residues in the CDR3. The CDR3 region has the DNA TGTGCCAGCGAAGGCTACACAGATACGCAGTATTTT. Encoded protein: CASEGYTDTQYF.

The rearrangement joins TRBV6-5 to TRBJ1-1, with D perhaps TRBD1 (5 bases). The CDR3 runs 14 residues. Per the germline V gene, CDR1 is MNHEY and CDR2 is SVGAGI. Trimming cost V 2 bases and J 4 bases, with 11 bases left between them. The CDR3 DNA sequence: TGTGCCAGCAGTTACAAGGGGATTGGCACTGAAGCTTTCTTT. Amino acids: CASSYKGIGTEAFF.

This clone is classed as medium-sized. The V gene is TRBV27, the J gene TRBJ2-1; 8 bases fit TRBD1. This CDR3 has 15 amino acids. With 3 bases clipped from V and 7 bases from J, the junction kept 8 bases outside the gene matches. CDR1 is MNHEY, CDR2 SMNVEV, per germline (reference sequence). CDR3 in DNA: TGTGCCAGCAGTTTGACCAGGGGGCTGTTGAATGAGCAGTTCTTC. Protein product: CASSLTRGLLNEQFF.

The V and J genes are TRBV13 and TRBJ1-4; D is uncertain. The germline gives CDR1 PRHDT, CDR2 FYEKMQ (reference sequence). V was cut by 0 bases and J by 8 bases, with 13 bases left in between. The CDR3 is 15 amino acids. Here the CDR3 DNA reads TGTGCCAGCAGCTTAGGCCCGGGCGTTGGAGAAAAACTGTTTTTT. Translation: CASSLGPGVGEKLFF. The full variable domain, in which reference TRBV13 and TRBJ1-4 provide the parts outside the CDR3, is AAGVIQSPRHLIKEKRETATLKCYPIPRHDTVYWYQQGPGQDPQFLISFYEKMQSDKGSIPDRFSAQQFSDYHSELNMSSLELGDSALYFCASSLGPGVGEKLFFGSGTQLSVL.

CDR3 region: CASSLGGEQYF. The DNA for the CDR3 is TGCGCCAGCAGCTTGGGTGGCGAGCAGTACTTC. The genes are TRBV5-1 and TRBJ2-7; D gene ambiguous. This CDR3 has 11 amino acids. Trimming took off 0 bases at V and 6 bases at J, with 4 bases between the two ends. The V gene's germline CDR1 is SGHRS and CDR2 YFSETQ.

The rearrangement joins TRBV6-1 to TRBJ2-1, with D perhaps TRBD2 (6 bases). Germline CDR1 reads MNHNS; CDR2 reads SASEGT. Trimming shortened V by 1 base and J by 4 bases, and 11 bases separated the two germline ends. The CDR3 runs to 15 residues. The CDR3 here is CASSEDWGGYNEQFF. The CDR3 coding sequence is TGTGCCAGCAGTGAAGATTGGGGAGGTTACAATGAGCAGTTCTTC.

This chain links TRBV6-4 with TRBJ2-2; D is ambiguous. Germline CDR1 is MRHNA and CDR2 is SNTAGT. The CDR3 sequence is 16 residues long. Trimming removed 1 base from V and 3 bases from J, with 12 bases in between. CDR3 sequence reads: CASSDLGVPHTGELFF. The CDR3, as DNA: TGTGCCAGCAGTGACTTAGGAGTCCCTCACACCGGGGAGCTGTTTTTT.

CDR3 sequence reads: CASSLGLGAVTDTQYF. In DNA form, the CDR3 reads TGTGCCAGCAGCTTGGGGCTGGGGGCTGTCACAGATACGCAGTATTTT. The gene calls are TRBV11-2 and TRBJ2-3, with a weak D call TRBD1 (6 bases). This CDR3 has 16 amino acids. The V gene lost 3 bases and the J gene lost 2 bases, with 15 bases spanning the gap. Germline lookup yields CDR1 SGHAT and CDR2 FQNNGV.

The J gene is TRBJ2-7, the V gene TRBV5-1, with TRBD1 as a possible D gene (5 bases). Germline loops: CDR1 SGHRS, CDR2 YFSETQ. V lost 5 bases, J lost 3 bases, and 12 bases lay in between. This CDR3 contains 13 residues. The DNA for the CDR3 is TGCGCCAGCAGTCCATTCGACAGCTACGAGCAGTACTTC. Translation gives CASSPFDSYEQYF.

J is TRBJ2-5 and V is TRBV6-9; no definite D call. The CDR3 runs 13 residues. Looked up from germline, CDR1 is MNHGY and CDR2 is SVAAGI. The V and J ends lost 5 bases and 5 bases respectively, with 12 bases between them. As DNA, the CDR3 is TGTGCCAGCAGTACCAGTCCGAGGGAGACCCAGTACTTC. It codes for CASSTSPRETQYF.